The TCR beta chain under discussion was sequenced for a study of blood T cells in healthy people across ages. The CDR3 is 14 residues long. The V and J ends lost 5 bases and 0 bases respectively, with 8 bases between them. The germline gives CDR1 SGDLS, CDR2 YYNGEE. Next came a second PCR, run for roughly 6 to 11 cycles, which used a sample-barcoded 5' primer along with a J-beta primer mix. One entry per CDR3 protein results from TCRdb running MiXCR on the 5' RACE reads. The table lists over a million distinct CDR3 sequences, roughly 59% of them singletons. The sequenced sample consisted of blood. This sequence was found in a man younger than 30 in good health. V gene TRBV9 combines with J gene TRBJ2-2; D is undetermined. CDR3 in amino acids: CASRGSANTGELFF. CDR3 bases: TGTGCCAGCAGGGGCAGCGCGAACACCGGGGAGCTGTTTTTT.